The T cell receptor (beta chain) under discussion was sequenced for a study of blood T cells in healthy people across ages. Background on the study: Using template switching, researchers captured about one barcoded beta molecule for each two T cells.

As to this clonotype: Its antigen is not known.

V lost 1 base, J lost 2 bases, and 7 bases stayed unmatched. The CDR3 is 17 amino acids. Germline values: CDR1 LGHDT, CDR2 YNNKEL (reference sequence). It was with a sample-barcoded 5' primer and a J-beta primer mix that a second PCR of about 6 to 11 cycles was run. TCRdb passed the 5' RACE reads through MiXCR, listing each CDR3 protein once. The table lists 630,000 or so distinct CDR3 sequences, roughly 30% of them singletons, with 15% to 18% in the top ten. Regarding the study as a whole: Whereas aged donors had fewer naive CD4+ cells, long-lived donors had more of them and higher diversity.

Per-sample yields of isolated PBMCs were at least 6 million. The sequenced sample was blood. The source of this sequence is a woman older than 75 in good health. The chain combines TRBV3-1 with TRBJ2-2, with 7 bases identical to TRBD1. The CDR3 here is CASSQGSTGKNTGELFF. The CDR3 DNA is TGTGCCAGCAGCCAAGGCTCGACAGGGAAAAACACCGGGGAGCTGTTTTTT.